These T cell receptor beta chains were read from a single sample in a study of T-cell memory formation after mild COVID-19. TCRdb redid the calling of the 5' RACE reads with MiXCR, one entry per CDR3 protein. The sample has 250,000 to 400,000 distinct CDR3 sequences; roughly 13% are singletons. Sequences were obtained from PBMCs or a T cell subset sorted from them (not recorded which). The receptor set was obtained from a man aged 18 to 29 who had mild COVID-19 (a few samples of this study predate the infection). Cell type and time point are not known. Each CDR3 is given with its conserved first and last residue. A D gene is named only where the DNA matches it firmly. Size is omitted from some rows. Given values are once, few, many or a class for expanded clones.

j_call,d_call,clone_size,v_call,cdr3_nt,cdr3_aa
TRBJ1-2,NA,NA,TRBV9,TGTGCCAGCCAGACGGGGGAGGGTGGCTACACCTTC,CASQTGEGGYTF
TRBJ2-3,NA,many,TRBV7-9,TGTGCCAGCAGCGGGGCGGGTCTCACAGATACGCAGTATTTT,CASSGAGLTDTQYF
TRBJ2-6,NA,few,TRBV7-3,TGTGCCAGCAGCTATCCGGGGTCTGGGGCCAACGTCCTGACTTTC,CASSYPGSGANVLTF
TRBJ2-1,NA,few,TRBV12-5,TGTGCTAGTGGTTTTAATGAGCAGTTCTTC,CASGFNEQFF
TRBJ1-1,TRBD1,NA,TRBV13,TGTGCCAGCAGCATGGGACAGGGTTGGAGCACTGAAGCTTTCTTT,CASSMGQGWSTEAFF
TRBJ2-1,TRBD1,few,TRBV7-2,TGTGCCAGCAGGTCAACAGGGGTCGGTACTTTCTACAATGAGCAGTTCTTC,CASRSTGVGTFYNEQFF
TRBJ2-5,NA,few,TRBV20-1,TGCAGTGCTAGAGTCCTAGAAGAGACCCAGTACTTC,CSARVLEETQYF
TRBJ1-1,NA,few,TRBV7-2,TGTGCCAGCAGCCCCGGTTGGGAGAACACTGAAGCTTTCTTT,CASSPGWENTEAFF
TRBJ1-5,NA,few,TRBV5-1,TGCGCCAGCAGCCTCCTAGGAGGCGGGGGCCCTAATCAGCCCCAGCATTTT,CASSLLGGGGPNQPQHF
TRBJ2-1,TRBD2,NA,TRBV18,TGTGCCAGCTCACCACGCGCCATCCTAGCGGGCAATGAGCAGTTCTTC,CASSPRAILAGNEQFF
TRBJ1-2,NA,few,TRBV5-1,TGCGCCAGCAGCTTTTCAGTTCGCTATGGCTACACCTTC,CASSFSVRYGYTF
TRBJ2-1,TRBD1,many,TRBV10-1,TGCGCCAGCAGACAGGGGGAAGGAAATGAGCAGTTCTTC,CASRQGEGNEQFF
TRBJ1-1,NA,few,TRBV7-2,TGTGCCAGCAGGGAGAACTGGAGAGAAGCTTTCTTT,CASRENWREAFF
TRBJ2-1,TRBD1,few,TRBV29-1,TGCAGCGTTGTCCCTTTTAGGTACAGGGGTGATGAGCAGTTCTTC,CSVVPFRYRGDEQFF
TRBJ2-3,NA,few,TRBV9,TGTGCCAGCAGCGTAGGTCTCCTAAGCACAGATACGCAGTATTTT,CASSVGLLSTDTQYF
TRBJ1-5,NA,few,TRBV29-1,TGCAGCGTGGGGGGGGGGTCCAATCAGCCCCAGCATTTT,CSVGGGSNQPQHF
TRBJ2-3,NA,NA,TRBV12-3/TRBV12-4,TGTGCCAGCAGGGCAGGCGTTTCATCTAGCACAGATACGCAGTATTTT,CASRAGVSSSTDTQYF
TRBJ1-1,NA,many,TRBV5-1,TGCGCCAGCAGCTTCGTCCCGGGGGCGAACACTGAAGCTTTCTTT,CASSFVPGANTEAFF
TRBJ1-2,NA,NA,TRBV5-1,TGCGCCAGCAGCGCGGGAGAGACTTATGGCTACACCTTC,CASSAGETYGYTF
TRBJ2-3,NA,few,TRBV6-2/TRBV6-3,TGTGCCAGCAGTTACGTACTTTCCACAGATACGCAGTATTTT,CASSYVLSTDTQYF
TRBJ2-5,TRBD2,few,TRBV4-1,TGCGCCAGCAGCCGCGGGACGCGGGGGGGACAAGAGACCCAGTACTTC,CASSRGTRGGQETQYF
TRBJ2-3,NA,few,TRBV28,TGTGCCAGCAGCCTCGGGACCACCGCTAGCACAGATACGCAGTATTTT,CASSLGTTASTDTQYF
TRBJ2-1,NA,NA,TRBV15,TGTGCCACCAGCAAAGGGAGAGCCAATGAGCAGTTCTTC,CATSKGRANEQFF
TRBJ1-2,NA,NA,TRBV10-3,TGTGCCATCAGTGAATGGCCGGGTATGAACTATGGCTACACCTTC,CAISEWPGMNYGYTF
TRBJ1-1,TRBD1,few,TRBV6-2/TRBV6-3,TGTGCCAGCAGTTGGGACAGGGGGATCGGAAGCACTGAAGCTTTCTTT,CASSWDRGIGSTEAFF
TRBJ1-5,NA,many,TRBV28,TGTGCCAGCACCTGGGGCAGTCATCAGCCCCAGCATTTT,CASTWGSHQPQHF
TRBJ2-7,NA,NA,TRBV6-5,TGTGCCAGCAGTTATAGTCAGAGCTACGAGCAGTACTTC,CASSYSQSYEQYF
TRBJ2-3,NA,NA,TRBV4-2,TGTGCCAGCAGCCAATCCCTGGGTGGTCTCTTGGAGGGAGATACGCAGTATTTT,CASSQSLGGLLEGDTQYF
TRBJ2-7,NA,NA,TRBV15,TGTGCCACCGGGGAGTTCTCCTACGAGCAGTACTTC,CATGEFSYEQYF
TRBJ2-7,NA,NA,TRBV27,TGTGCCAGCAGTTCTCCCCGCGGAGGCCGATCCTACGAGCAGTACTTC,CASSSPRGGRSYEQYF
TRBJ2-3,TRBD1,NA,TRBV29-1,TGCAGCGTCTATGGGACAGGGAGCGCGAAGGAAACAGATACGCAGTATTTT,CSVYGTGSAKETDTQYF
TRBJ2-6,NA,NA,TRBV27,TGTGCCAGCAGTTTACTGGGAGCTGGGGCCAACGTCCTGACTTTC,CASSLLGAGANVLTF
TRBJ2-3,TRBD2,few,TRBV5-1,TGCGCCAGCAGCAGCGGGACTAGCGAATCAGATACGCAGTATTTT,CASSSGTSESDTQYF
TRBJ2-7,NA,NA,TRBV20-1,TGCAGTGCTTGGAAAGGGGGGGCGTTCGACGAGAAGTACTTC,CSAWKGGAFDEKYF
TRBJ2-7,TRBD2,few,TRBV5-1,TGCGCCAGCAGCCCACTAGCGGGGGGATCCTACGAGCAGTACTTC,CASSPLAGGSYEQYF
TRBJ2-5,TRBD2,few,TRBV11-2,TGTGCCAGCAGCTCCGGACTAGCGGGGGGGGAGACCCAGTACTTC,CASSSGLAGGETQYF
TRBJ2-1,NA,few,TRBV20-1,TGCAGTGCTAGGGGTCCCGGCTCCTACAATGAGCAGTTCTTC,CSARGPGSYNEQFF
TRBJ1-4,NA,few,TRBV15,TGTGCCACCAGCAGAGATAAGGGCTGGGATGAAAAACTGTTTTTT,CATSRDKGWDEKLFF
TRBJ2-3,TRBD2,few,TRBV7-9,TGTGCCGGGAGGACTAGCTTCCCGGAGGCGCAGTATTTT,CAGRTSFPEAQYF
TRBJ1-1,NA,few,TRBV5-1,TGCGCCAGCAGCTTAATTCCGGGCTTGAACACTGAAGCTTTCTTT,CASSLIPGLNTEAFF
TRBJ1-1,NA,NA,TRBV29-1,TGCAGCGCCCGCAAGGCGGGGGGCGAGGCTTTCTTT,CSARKAGGEAFF
TRBJ1-1,NA,NA,TRBV3-1,TGTGCCAGCAGCCGGCCTACCCTGGGGAACACTGAAGCTTTCTTT,CASSRPTLGNTEAFF
TRBJ2-2,NA,few,TRBV15,TGTGCCACCAGCCCCCGGGGCACCGGGGAGCTGTTTTTT,CATSPRGTGELFF
TRBJ2-7,NA,few,TRBV5-6,TGTGCCAGCAGCTTATATAAGGGGGCCTACGAGCAGTACTTC,CASSLYKGAYEQYF
TRBJ1-1,NA,NA,TRBV7-9,TGTGCCAGCAGCTCAAGGGACATGAACACTGAAGCTTTCTTT,CASSSRDMNTEAFF